This record concerns one T cell receptor beta chain sequence. This sample was taken from a study of shared clonotypes between healthy human individuals. All donors were Caucasian adults living in Nashville, Tennessee. Naive CD4+ cells were CD45RA-selected; the remaining cells were memory. The V gene end was trimmed by 4 bases and the J gene end by 2 bases; junction bases not matched to a gene: 4. Germline-derived CDR1 and CDR2 are SGHRS and YFSETQ. The CDR3 runs to 14 residues. Assay execution proceeded at the deep level. The table came from immunoSEQ multiplex PCR; TCRdb's copy has only in-frame clones and leaves some out. The repertoire holds some 1,400,000 clones, with more than 95% as singletons.

Sequenced sample: naive CD4+ T cells sorted from blood. Subset specified: CD45RA+ positively selected. This chain uses TRBV5-1 with TRBJ2-7; 9 bases are a match to TRBD1. The receptor was derived from a man aged 25-45 years in good health. The chain's CDR3 is CASSTRDRAYEQYF. CDR3 coding DNA: TGCGCCAGCAGCACCCGGGACAGGGCCTACGAGCAGTACTTC.